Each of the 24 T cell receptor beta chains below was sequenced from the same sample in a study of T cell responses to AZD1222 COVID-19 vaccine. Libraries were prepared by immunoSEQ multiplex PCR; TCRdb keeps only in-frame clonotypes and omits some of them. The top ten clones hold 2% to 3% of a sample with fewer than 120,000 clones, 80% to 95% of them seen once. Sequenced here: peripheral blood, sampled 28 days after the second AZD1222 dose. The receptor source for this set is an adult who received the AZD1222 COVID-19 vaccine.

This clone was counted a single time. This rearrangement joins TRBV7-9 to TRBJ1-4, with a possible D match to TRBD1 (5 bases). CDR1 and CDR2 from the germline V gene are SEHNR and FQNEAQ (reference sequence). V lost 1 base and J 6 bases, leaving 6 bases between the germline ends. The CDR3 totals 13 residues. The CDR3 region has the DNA TGTGCCAGCAGCTTAGGGGACTATGAAAAACTGTTTTTT. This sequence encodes CASSLGDYEKLFF. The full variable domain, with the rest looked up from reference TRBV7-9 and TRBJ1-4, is DTGVSQNPRHKITKRGQNVTFRCDPISEHNRLYWYRQTLGQGPEFLTYFQNEAQLEKSRLLSDRFSAERPKGSFSTLEIQRTEQGDSAMYLCASSLGDYEKLFFGSGTQLSVL.

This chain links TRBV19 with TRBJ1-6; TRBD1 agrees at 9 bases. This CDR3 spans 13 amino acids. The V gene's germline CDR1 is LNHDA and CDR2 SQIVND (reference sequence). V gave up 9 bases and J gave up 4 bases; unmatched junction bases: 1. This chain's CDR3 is CASGTGYNSPLHF. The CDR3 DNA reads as TGTGCCAGCGGGACAGGGTATAATTCACCCCTCCACTTT.

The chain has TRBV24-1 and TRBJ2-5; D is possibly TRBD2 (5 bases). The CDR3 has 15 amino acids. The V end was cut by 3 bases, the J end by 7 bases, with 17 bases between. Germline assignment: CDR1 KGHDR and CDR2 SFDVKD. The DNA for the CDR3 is TGTGCCACCAGTGATCGTACTAGTGAAGTTGGGACCCAGTACTTC. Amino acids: CATSDRTSEVGTQYF.

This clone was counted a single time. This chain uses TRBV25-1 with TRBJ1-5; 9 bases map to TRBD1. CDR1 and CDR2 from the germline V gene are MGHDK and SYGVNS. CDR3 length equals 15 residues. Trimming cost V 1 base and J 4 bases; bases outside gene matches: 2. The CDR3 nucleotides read TGTGCCAGCAGTGAATCTGGGACAGGGAATCAGCCCCAGCATTTT. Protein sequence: CASSESGTGNQPQHF. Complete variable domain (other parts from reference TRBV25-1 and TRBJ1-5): EADIYQTPRYLVIGTGKKITLECSQTMGHDKMYWYQQDPGMELHLIHYSYGVNSTEKGDLSSESTVSRIRTEHFPLTLESARPSHTSQYLCASSESGTGNQPQHFGDGTRLSIL.

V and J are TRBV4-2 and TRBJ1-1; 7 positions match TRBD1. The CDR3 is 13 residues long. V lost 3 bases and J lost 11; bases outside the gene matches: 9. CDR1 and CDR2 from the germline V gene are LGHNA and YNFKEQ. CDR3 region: CASSHDRDLPAFF. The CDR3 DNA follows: TGTGCCAGCAGCCATGACAGGGACCTGCCCGCTTTCTTT.

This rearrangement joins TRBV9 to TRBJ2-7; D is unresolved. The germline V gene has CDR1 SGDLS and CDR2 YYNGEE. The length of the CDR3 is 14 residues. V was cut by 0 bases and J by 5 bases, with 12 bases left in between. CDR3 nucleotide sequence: TGTGCCAGCAGCGTAGGGTCTTATGGTGACGAGCAGTACTTC. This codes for CASSVGSYGDEQYF.

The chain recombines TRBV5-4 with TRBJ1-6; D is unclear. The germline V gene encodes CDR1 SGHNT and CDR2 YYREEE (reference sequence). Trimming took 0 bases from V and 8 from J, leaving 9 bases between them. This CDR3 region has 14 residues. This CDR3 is CASSLEQRDSPLHF. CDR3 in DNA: TGTGCCAGCAGCTTGGAACAGAGGGATTCACCCCTCCACTTT.

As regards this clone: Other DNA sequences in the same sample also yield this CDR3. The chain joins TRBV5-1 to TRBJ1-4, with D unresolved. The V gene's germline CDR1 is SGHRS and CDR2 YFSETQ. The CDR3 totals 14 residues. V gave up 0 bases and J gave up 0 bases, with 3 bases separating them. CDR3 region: CASSLGATNEKLFF. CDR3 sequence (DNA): TGCGCCAGCAGCTTGGGGGCAACTAATGAAAAACTGTTTTTT.

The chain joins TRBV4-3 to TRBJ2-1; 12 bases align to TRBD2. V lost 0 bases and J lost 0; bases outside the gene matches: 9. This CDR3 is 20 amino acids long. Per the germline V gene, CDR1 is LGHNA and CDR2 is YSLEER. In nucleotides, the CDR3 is TGCGCCAGCAGCCAAGAACTGGGACTAGCGGGCGTGAGCTCCTACAATGAGCAGTTCTTC. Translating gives CASSQELGLAGVSSYNEQFF.

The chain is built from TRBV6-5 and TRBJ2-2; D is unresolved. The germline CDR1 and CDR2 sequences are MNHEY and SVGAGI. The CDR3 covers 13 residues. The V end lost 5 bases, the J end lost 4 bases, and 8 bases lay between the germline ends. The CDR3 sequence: CASSPTVTGELFF. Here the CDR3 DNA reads TGTGCCAGCAGTCCCACAGTCACCGGGGAGCTGTTTTTT.

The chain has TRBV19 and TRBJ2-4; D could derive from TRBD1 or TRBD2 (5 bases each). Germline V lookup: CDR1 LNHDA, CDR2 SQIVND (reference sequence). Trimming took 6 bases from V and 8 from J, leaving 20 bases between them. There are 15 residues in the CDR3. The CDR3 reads CASREGTSAFYIQYF. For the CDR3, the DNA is TGTGCCAGTAGGGAAGGGACCTCGGCATTCTACATTCAGTACTTC. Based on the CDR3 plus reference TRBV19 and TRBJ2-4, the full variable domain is DGGITQSPKYLFRKEGQNVTLSCEQNLNHDAMYWYRQDPGQGLRLIYYSQIVNDFQKGDIAEGYSVSREKKESFPLTVTSAQKNPTAFYLCASREGTSAFYIQYFGAGTRLSVL.

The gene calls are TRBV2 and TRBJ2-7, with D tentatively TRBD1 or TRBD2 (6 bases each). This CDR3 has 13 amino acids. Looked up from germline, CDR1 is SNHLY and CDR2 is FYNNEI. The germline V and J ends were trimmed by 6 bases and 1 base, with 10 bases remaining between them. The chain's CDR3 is CASRRDTSYEQYF. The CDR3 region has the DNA TGTGCCAGCAGGCGGGACACTTCCTACGAGCAGTACTTC.

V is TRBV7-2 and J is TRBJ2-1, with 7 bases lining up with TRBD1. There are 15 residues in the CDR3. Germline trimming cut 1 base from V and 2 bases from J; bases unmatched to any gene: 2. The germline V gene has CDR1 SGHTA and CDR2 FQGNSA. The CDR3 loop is CASSLGGTAYNEQFF. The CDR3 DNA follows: TGTGCCAGCAGCTTAGGGGGGACAGCCTACAATGAGCAGTTCTTC.

The CDR3 sequence: CASSPRSLRGETQYF. The CDR3 region has the DNA TGTGCCAGCTCACCACGTTCTCTCAGGGGAGAGACCCAGTACTTC. The chain is built from TRBV18 and TRBJ2-5, with a possible D match to TRBD1 (6 bases). CDR1 is KGHSH, CDR2 LQKENI, per germline. The CDR3 is made up of 15 amino acids. Trimming took 1 base from V and 4 from J, leaving 13 bases between them.

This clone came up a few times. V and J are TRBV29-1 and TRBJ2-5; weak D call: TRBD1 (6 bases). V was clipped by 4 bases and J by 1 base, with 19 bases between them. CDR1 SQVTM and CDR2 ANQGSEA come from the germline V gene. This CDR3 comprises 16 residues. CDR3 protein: CSVGLSGQRLQETQYF. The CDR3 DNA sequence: TGCAGCGTTGGGTTATCGGGACAAAGACTCCAAGAGACCCAGTACTTC.

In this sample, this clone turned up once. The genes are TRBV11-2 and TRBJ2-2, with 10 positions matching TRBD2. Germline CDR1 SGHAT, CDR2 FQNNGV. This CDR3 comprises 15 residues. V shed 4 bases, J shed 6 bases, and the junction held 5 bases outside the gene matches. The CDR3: CASSYGSGGAGELFF. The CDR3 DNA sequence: TGTGCCAGCAGCTATGGGAGCGGGGGGGCCGGGGAGCTGTTTTTT. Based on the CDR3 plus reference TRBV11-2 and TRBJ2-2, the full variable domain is EAGVAQSPRYKIIEKRQSVAFWCNPISGHATLYWYQQILGQGPKLLIQFQNNGVVDDSQLPKDRFSAERLKGVDSTLKIQPAKLEDSAVYLCASSYGSGGAGELFFGEGSRLTVL.

CDR3: CATSEWGTGELFF. The CDR3, as DNA: TGTGCCACCAGTGAGTGGGGAACCGGGGAGCTGTTTTTT. The V gene is TRBV24-1, the J gene TRBJ2-2; no definite D call. Trimming shortened V by 4 bases and J by 5 bases, and 7 bases separated the two germline ends. Germline CDR1 reads KGHDR; CDR2 reads SFDVKD. The CDR3 has 13 residues.

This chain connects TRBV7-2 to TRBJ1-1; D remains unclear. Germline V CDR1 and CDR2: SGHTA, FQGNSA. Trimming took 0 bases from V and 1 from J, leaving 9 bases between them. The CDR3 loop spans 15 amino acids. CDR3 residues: CASSLANSPNTEAFF. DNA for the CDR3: TGTGCCAGCAGCTTAGCCAACAGTCCGAACACTGAAGCTTTCTTT. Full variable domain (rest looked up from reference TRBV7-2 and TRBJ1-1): GAGVSQSPSNKVTEKGKDVELRCDPISGHTALYWYRQSLGQGLEFLIYFQGNSAPDKSGLPSDRFSAERTGGSVSTLTIQRTQQEDSAVYLCASSLANSPNTEAFFGQGTRLTVV.

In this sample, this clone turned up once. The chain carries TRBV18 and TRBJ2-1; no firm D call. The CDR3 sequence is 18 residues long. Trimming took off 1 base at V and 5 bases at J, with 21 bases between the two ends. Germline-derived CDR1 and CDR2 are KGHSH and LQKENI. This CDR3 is CASSPQGLGTSIHNEQFF. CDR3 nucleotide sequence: TGTGCCAGCTCACCACAGGGTCTAGGTACCTCCATCCACAATGAGCAGTTCTTC.

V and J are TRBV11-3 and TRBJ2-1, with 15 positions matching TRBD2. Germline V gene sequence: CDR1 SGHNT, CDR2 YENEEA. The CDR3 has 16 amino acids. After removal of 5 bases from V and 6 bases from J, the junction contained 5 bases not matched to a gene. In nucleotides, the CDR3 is TGTGCCAGCAGCCCTCGGACTAGCGGGGGGGCCAATGAGCAGTTCTTC. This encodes CASSPRTSGGANEQFF.

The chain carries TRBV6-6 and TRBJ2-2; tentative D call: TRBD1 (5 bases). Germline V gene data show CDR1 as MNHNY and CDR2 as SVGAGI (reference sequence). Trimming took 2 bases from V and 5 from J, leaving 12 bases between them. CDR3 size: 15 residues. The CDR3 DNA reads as TGTGCCAGCAGTTACCTCAGGACACAAACCGGGGAGCTGTTTTTT. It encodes CASSYLRTQTGELFF.

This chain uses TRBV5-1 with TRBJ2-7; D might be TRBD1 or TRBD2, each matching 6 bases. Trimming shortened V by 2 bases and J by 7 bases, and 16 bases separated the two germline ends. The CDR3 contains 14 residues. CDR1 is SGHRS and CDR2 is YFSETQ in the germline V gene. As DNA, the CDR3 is TGCGCCAGCAGCTTATTCGGGGGCCGATATGAGCAGTACTTC. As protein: CASSLFGGRYEQYF.

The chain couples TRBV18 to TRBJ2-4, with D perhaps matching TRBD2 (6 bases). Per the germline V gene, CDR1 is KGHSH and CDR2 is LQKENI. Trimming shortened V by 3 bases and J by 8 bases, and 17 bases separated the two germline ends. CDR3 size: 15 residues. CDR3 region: CASSPMASDRDIQYF. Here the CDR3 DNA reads TGTGCCAGCTCACCGATGGCTAGCGATCGGGACATTCAGTACTTC.

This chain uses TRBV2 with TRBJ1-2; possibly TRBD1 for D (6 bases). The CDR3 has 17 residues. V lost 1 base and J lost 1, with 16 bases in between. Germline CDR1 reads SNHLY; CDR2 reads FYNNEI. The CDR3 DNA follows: TGTGCCAGCAGTGAAGGGGGGGCGGAAGCCTTTAACTATGGCTACACCTTC. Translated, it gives CASSEGGAEAFNYGYTF.